The subject of this entry is one T cell receptor beta chain. Time point denoted: persistent/refractory GD, antithyroid drugs over 5 years with positive TRAb. PBMCs were the source of the RNA used for TCR sequencing. Patients hailed from an endocrinology department in Xi'an, China. Peripheral blood, about 10 milliliters of it, was drawn into EDTA tubes. Library construction for TCR beta used iRepertoire HTBI primers and Arm-PCR of CDR3 regions. TCRdb reprocessed the multiplex PCR reads via MiXCR and lists one record per CDR3 protein. This sample has about 470,000 distinct CDR3 sequences, with 20% to 25% found just once. Deletions cut 4 bases from V and 0 bases from J, with 9 bases between. CDR1 MNHEY and CDR2 SVGAGI come from the germline V gene. The CDR3 sequence is 14 residues long. These data originate in a study of regulatory T cells in long-lasting Graves disease.

The chain joins TRBV6-5 to TRBJ1-1; no clear D gene. The sequencing used peripheral blood mononuclear cells (PBMCs), collected when the disease was refractory, from a patient treated with antithyroid drugs. The TCR originated in a female donor with Graves disease. The CDR3 here is CASSSWIVNTEAFF. CDR3 coding DNA: TGTGCCAGCAGTTCTTGGATAGTGAACACTGAAGCTTTCTTT.